This passage covers 25 T cell receptor beta chains from one sample sequenced in a study of cytomegalovirus exposure and HLA in healthy donors. PCR used 60 Vbeta primers and 13 Jbeta primers. Some clones are missing from TCRdb's copy, which holds only in-frame ones; the method was immunoSEQ multiplex PCR. This table holds around 200,000 clones, about four fifths found once. Sequencing was performed on PBMCs. Receptors were obtained from a man aged 30 to 39 in good health and CMV-seropositive.

The CDR3 loop is CASSQGLAIRTDTQYF. DNA for the CDR3: TGTGCCAGCAGCCAGGGACTAGCGATCCGCACAGATACGCAGTATTTT. The rearrangement joins TRBV28 to TRBJ2-3; TRBD2 matches 10 bases. The germline gives CDR1 MDHEN, CDR2 SYDVKM. The ends lost 6 bases at V and 1 base at J; junction bases unmatched: 7. This CDR3 is built from 16 residues. The full variable domain, in which reference TRBV28 and TRBJ2-3 provide the parts outside the CDR3, is DVKVTQSSRYLVKRTGEKVFLECVQDMDHENMFWYRQDPGLGLRLIYFSYDVKMKEKGDIPEGYSVSREKKERFSLILESASTNQTSMYLCASSQGLAIRTDTQYFGPGTRLTVL.

The CDR3 DNA is TGTGCCAGCAGCTTGGCCGGAGGGTCAGTCAGCGGTGGCTACACCTTC. Encoded protein: CASSLAGGSVSGGYTF. V gene TRBV5-4 combines with J gene TRBJ1-2; no reliable D call. The germline V gene encodes CDR1 SGHNT and CDR2 YYREEE (reference sequence). This CDR3 comprises 16 residues. V gave up 0 bases and J gave up 7 bases, with 19 bases separating them.

The chain couples TRBV5-1 to TRBJ2-1; 9 bases are shared with TRBD2. This CDR3 has 17 amino acids. The V segment lost 7 bases and the J segment 7 bases; nucleotides outside the gene matches: 18. CDR1 is SGHRS, CDR2 YFSETQ, per germline. The CDR3: CASLPNAASGVGNEQFF. DNA for the CDR3: TGCGCCAGCCTTCCGAACGCCGCTAGCGGGGTTGGGAATGAGCAGTTCTTC.

V is TRBV7-2 and J is TRBJ1-4, with D unresolved. The V end was cut by 4 bases, the J end by 7 bases, with 7 bases between. Germline CDR1 is SGHTA and CDR2 is FQGNSA. The CDR3 spans 12 residues. The CDR3 loop is CASSSPGEKLFF. CDR3 DNA sequence: TGTGCCAGCAGCTCCCCAGGTGAAAAACTGTTTTTT.

The V gene is TRBV7-9, the J gene TRBJ1-1; D might be TRBD1 (6 bases). With 4 bases removed from V and 8 bases from J, the gap between germline ends came to 14 bases. The germline gives CDR1 SEHNR, CDR2 FQNEAQ (reference sequence). CDR3 length: 13 amino acids. DNA of the CDR3: TGTGCCAGCAGCTCCACAGGGATTTTAGAAGCTTTCTTT. Translating it yields CASSSTGILEAFF. Full variable domain (missing parts from reference TRBV7-9 and TRBJ1-1): DTGVSQNPRHKITKRGQNVTFRCDPISEHNRLYWYRQTLGQGPEFLTYFQNEAQLEKSRLLSDRFSAERPKGSFSTLEIQRTEQGDSAMYLCASSSTGILEAFFGQGTRLTVV.

This rearrangement joins TRBV30 to TRBJ1-1, with 8 bases lining up with TRBD1. Trimming cost V 4 bases and J 6 bases; bases outside gene matches: 10. The CDR3 is made up of 14 amino acids. From germline, CDR1 is GTSNPN and CDR2 SVGIG (reference sequence). The chain's CDR3 is CAWTQGARGSEAFF. The CDR3 coding sequence is TGTGCCTGGACTCAGGGGGCACGGGGCTCTGAAGCTTTCTTT. The entire variable domain, with the rest obtained from reference TRBV30 and TRBJ1-1, is as follows: SQTIHQWPATLVQPVGSPLSLECTVEGTSNPNLYWYRQAAGRGLQLLFYSVGIGQISSEVPQNLSASRPQDRQFILSSKKLLLSDSGFYLCAWTQGARGSEAFFGQGTRLTVV.

This clone has a handful of counts. The V call is TRBV2, the J call TRBJ1-5; D gene unclear. The CDR3 loop spans 13 amino acids. Trimming stripped 6 bases from V and 1 base from J, with 7 bases between. Germline loops: CDR1 SNHLY, CDR2 FYNNEI. The CDR3 nucleotides read TGTGCCAGCAGATTCAGGAGCAATCAGCCCCAGCATTTT. It is translated as CASRFRSNQPQHF.

V gene TRBV11-1 combines with J gene TRBJ2-5, with no clear D. The CDR3 is 17 residues long. The V end lost 3 bases, the J end lost 0 bases, and 17 bases lay between the germline ends. The germline gives CDR1 SGHAT, CDR2 FQDESV (reference sequence). The DNA for the CDR3 is TGTGCCAGCAGCTTGGTAGGCAGGTTCCGGTACCAAGAGACCCAGTACTTC. This encodes CASSLVGRFRYQETQYF.

V is TRBV2 and J is TRBJ2-7; 9 positions match TRBD1. Germline CDR1 is SNHLY and CDR2 is FYNNEI. The CDR3 is 15 residues long. V lost 6 bases to trimming and J lost 4 bases; unmatched junction nucleotides: 10. Here the CDR3 reads CASSKDRGGNYEQYF. CDR3 nucleotide sequence: TGTGCCAGCAGCAAGGACAGGGGTGGTAATTACGAGCAGTACTTC.

The chain is built from TRBV4-2 and TRBJ2-7; 7 bases agree with TRBD2. Unmatched junction bases numbered 15, after V lost 0 bases and J lost 4 bases. The germline gives CDR1 LGHNA, CDR2 YNFKEQ. CDR3 length equals 18 residues. CDR3 DNA: TGTGCCAGCAGCCAAGATCGGCCTAGCGGAGATCTTGCGTACGAGCAGTACTTC. Its translation: CASSQDRPSGDLAYEQYF.

This clone was seen at least ten times. The rearrangement joins TRBV6-5 to TRBJ1-4; 8 bases map to TRBD1. The germline V gene has CDR1 MNHEY and CDR2 SVGAGI. Trimming cost V 6 bases and J 8 bases; bases outside gene matches: 8. CDR3 size: 14 residues. CDR3 nucleotide sequence: TGTGCCAGCAGCACTAGGACAGGGAGCGAAAAACTGTTTTTT. It encodes CASSTRTGSEKLFF.

This clone was found a few times. The J gene is TRBJ1-1, the V gene TRBV25-1; D possibly corresponds to TRBD1 (6 bases). V was shortened by 4 bases and J by 13 bases, with 19 bases between the two germline ends. This CDR3 contains 13 residues. Germline loops: CDR1 MGHDK, CDR2 SYGVNS. The CDR3 region is CASSVGQQRRVFF. In DNA, the CDR3 is TGTGCCAGCAGTGTAGGACAGCAACGTCGGGTTTTCTTT. Based on the CDR3 plus reference TRBV25-1 and TRBJ1-1, the full variable domain is EADIYQTPRYLVIGTGKKITLECSQTMGHDKMYWYQQDPGMELHLIHYSYGVNSTEKGDLSSESTVSRIRTEHFPLTLESARPSHTSQYLCASSVGQQRRVFFGQGTRLTVV.

This clone was detected a few times. The V and J genes are TRBV10-3 and TRBJ2-1; D not certain. CDR1 and CDR2 from the germline V gene are ENHRY and SYGVKD. With 4 bases removed from V and 9 bases from J, the gap between germline ends came to 13 bases. CDR3 length: 13 residues. CDR3 loop: CAISGSKSGEQFF. The CDR3 nucleotides read TGTGCCATCAGTGGCTCTAAATCGGGTGAGCAGTTCTTC.

V and J are TRBV19 and TRBJ2-2; TRBD2 agrees at 14 bases. CDR3 size: 15 residues. CDR1 is LNHDA, CDR2 SQIVND, per germline (reference sequence). J gave up 5 bases and V 9 bases, and 5 bases lay outside the gene matches. CDR3 in amino acids: CASKGLAGGTGELFF. CDR3 bases: TGTGCCAGCAAAGGACTAGCGGGAGGAACCGGGGAGCTGTTTTTT.

The chain carries TRBV7-3 and TRBJ2-2; D is uncertain. Germline V gene data show CDR1 as SGHTA and CDR2 as FQGTGA. V was trimmed by 5 bases and J by 8 bases, leaving 12 bases between them. The CDR3 is made up of 13 amino acids. The CDR3 sequence: CASSPTFLGELFF. CDR3 DNA sequence: TGTGCCAGCAGCCCAACTTTCCTTGGGGAGCTGTTTTTT.

The rearrangement joins TRBV18 to TRBJ1-2, with a tentative D call TRBD1 (5 bases). The germline V gene has CDR1 KGHSH and CDR2 LQKENI. Between the trimmed V and J ends, which lost 0 bases and 8 bases, there was a span of 16 bases. This CDR3 has 15 amino acids. The CDR3: CASSPPNGDYKGYTF. In DNA form, the CDR3 reads TGTGCCAGCTCACCACCGAATGGGGACTACAAGGGCTACACCTTC.

In regard to this clone: An end of the junction differs from the germline gene, which may be a read error. In DNA form, the CDR3 reads TGTTCCAGCAGCCTGACAGGGCGAAGTGAAAAACTGTTTTTT. Translation: CSSSLTGRSEKLFF. This chain connects TRBV7-9 to TRBJ1-4, with 7 bases fitting TRBD1. This CDR3 has 14 amino acids. From germline, CDR1 is SEHNR and CDR2 FQNEAQ (reference sequence).

CDR3 in amino acids: CASNLQGLYSNQPQHF. The CDR3 nucleotides read TGTGCCAGTAACCTACAGGGGCTCTATAGCAATCAGCCCCAGCATTTT. The genes are TRBV19 and TRBJ1-5, with 7 bases lining up with TRBD1. Trimming took 7 bases from V and 0 from J; bases not matched to a gene: 9. In germline, CDR1 is LNHDA, CDR2 SQIVND (reference sequence). The CDR3 consists of 16 residues.

V usage is TRBV7-6 and J usage is TRBJ1-5, with 8 nucleotides matching TRBD1. The length of the CDR3 is 16 residues. J lost 3 bases, V lost 5 bases, and 9 bases had no gene match. Germline V gives CDR1 SGHVS, CDR2 FNYEAQ. In nucleotides, the CDR3 is TGTGCCAGCAGCCAGGGGCAGGGGGCCTCCAATCAGCCCCAGCATTTT. It encodes CASSQGQGASNQPQHF.

This clone came up a few times. The chain recombines TRBV6-5 with TRBJ1-4, with D unresolved. This CDR3 region has 14 residues. The V end lost 6 bases, the J end lost 0 bases, and 8 bases lay between the germline ends. CDR1 is MNHEY and CDR2 is SVGAGI in the germline V gene. CDR3 loop: CASSRHPTNEKLFF. The CDR3 DNA is TGTGCCAGCAGCCGACACCCAACTAATGAAAAACTGTTTTTT.

This clone has only one observation. This sample also contains other DNA sequences that code for the same CDR3. The CDR3 is CASSGTGRQPQHF. The DNA of the CDR3 is TGTGCCAGTAGTGGGACAGGGAGACAGCCCCAGCATTTT. This chain connects TRBV19 to TRBJ1-5, with 9 bases identical to TRBD1. Germline V gives CDR1 LNHDA, CDR2 SQIVND (reference sequence). V lost 5 bases to trimming and J lost 7 bases; unmatched junction nucleotides: 3. The CDR3 totals 13 residues.

The chain carries TRBV5-1 and TRBJ1-2; D unclear. From germline, CDR1 is SGHRS and CDR2 YFSETQ. V gave up 0 bases and J gave up 3 bases, with 12 bases separating them. The CDR3 consists of 15 residues. The CDR3 coding sequence is TGCGCCAGCAGCTTGGGCGGCAGCAAAGACTATGGCTACACCTTC. Its protein is CASSLGGSKDYGYTF.

This clone is a singleton in its sample. Other nucleotide sequences from this sample produce the same CDR3. The rearrangement joins TRBV5-1 to TRBJ2-3, with 10 bases identical to TRBD2. V was clipped by 1 base and J by 5 bases; unmatched bases: 4. Germline loops: CDR1 SGHRS, CDR2 YFSETQ. This CDR3 has 15 amino acids. The CDR3 loop reads CASSLSGGAVDTQYF. For the CDR3, the DNA is TGCGCCAGCAGCTTGAGCGGGGGGGCGGTAGATACGCAGTATTTT.

The chain carries TRBV19 and TRBJ1-1; D is perhaps TRBD1 (6 bases). The length of the CDR3 is 11 residues. V shed 7 bases and J shed 7 bases, with 10 bases lying between them. Germline CDR1 reads LNHDA; CDR2 reads SQIVND (reference sequence). The CDR3, as DNA: TGTGCCAGTACGACAGGAGGTGAAGCTTTCTTT. This encodes CASTTGGEAFF.

The chain uses TRBV19 and TRBJ1-6; 7 nucleotides align to TRBD1. This CDR3 contains 14 residues. CDR1 is LNHDA and CDR2 is SQIVND in the germline V gene (reference sequence). J was trimmed by 9 bases and V by 7 bases; bases with no gene match: 9. The CDR3 loop is CASKVGQLSSPLHF. The CDR3 DNA reads as TGTGCCAGTAAGGTGGGACAGCTGAGTTCACCCCTCCACTTT.